The clone carrying this TCR beta chain was seen more than once but under ten times. This specimen comes from a study of ipilimumab plus nivolumab after autologous stem cell transplantation. V lost 8 bases and J lost 8; bases outside the gene matches: 7. This CDR3 has 14 amino acids. Germline CDR1 reads MNHEY; CDR2 reads SMNVEV (reference sequence). Checkpoint therapy with ipilimumab 1 mg/kg began 14 to 28 days after transplant. Through week 26, nivolumab 3 mg/kg IV was given weeks 1, 4, 7, 10, then biweekly. Clones were sequenced by immunoSEQ multiplex PCR, and TCRdb holds only the in-frame ones, with some missing. This sample yields 8,000 to 11,000 clones, of which 78% are seen a single time; approximately 9% belongs to the top ten.

The chain has TRBV27 and TRBJ1-6; 9 bases agree with TRBD1. The starting material was PBMCs, obtained in a trial of ipilimumab plus nivolumab as post-transplant consolidation. The source of this sequence is a male donor with diffuse large B-cell lymphoma. CDR3 nucleotide sequence: TGTGCCAGCTGCCCAACAGGGGGCTATTCACCCCTCCACTTT. The encoded protein is CASCPTGGYSPLHF.